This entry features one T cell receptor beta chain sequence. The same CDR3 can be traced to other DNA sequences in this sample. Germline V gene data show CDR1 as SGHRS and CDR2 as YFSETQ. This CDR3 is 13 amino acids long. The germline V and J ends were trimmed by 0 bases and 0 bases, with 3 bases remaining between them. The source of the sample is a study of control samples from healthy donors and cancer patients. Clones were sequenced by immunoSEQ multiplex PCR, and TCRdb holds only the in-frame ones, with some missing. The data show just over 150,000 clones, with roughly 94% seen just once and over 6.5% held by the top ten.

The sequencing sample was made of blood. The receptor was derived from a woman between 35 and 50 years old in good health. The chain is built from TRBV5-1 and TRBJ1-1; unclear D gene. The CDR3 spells CASSLGVNTEAFF. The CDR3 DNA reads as TGCGCCAGCAGCTTGGGAGTGAACACTGAAGCTTTCTTT.